The 28 T cell receptor beta chains below come from one sample, sequenced in a study of T-cell reconstitution after alpha-beta-depleted transplantation in children. Preparation of the TCRbeta library used unique molecular identifiers. TCRdb re-derived calls from the PCR reads in MiXCR, one entry per CDR3 protein. The sample shows some 300,000 distinct CDR3 sequences, over 9.5% of them seen only once. The sequencing here drew on PBMCs, taken before TCRalphabeta/CD19-depleted stem cell transplant. These receptors all come from a boy younger than two with acute myeloid leukemia, due to receive a stem cell transplant.

The sample holds many counts of this clonotype. The V call is TRBV6-5, the J call TRBJ2-3; no firm D call. The CDR3 is 13 amino acids. V lost 4 bases and J lost 7, with 12 bases in between. CDR1 MNHEY and CDR2 SVGAGI come from the germline V gene. The CDR3 is CASSFPGLNTQYF. The CDR3 DNA follows: TGTGCCAGCAGTTTCCCGGGTCTAAATACGCAGTATTTT.

The chain has TRBV7-2 and TRBJ2-7, with 8 positions matching TRBD2. Germline V CDR1 and CDR2: SGHTA, FQGNSA. V was clipped by 2 bases and J by 7 bases; unmatched bases: 10. The CDR3 has 15 residues. The CDR3 DNA sequence: TGTGCCAGCAGCTTAAAAACGGGGGGGCGAGAGGAGCAGTACTTC. It translates to CASSLKTGGREEQYF.

The V gene is TRBV24-1, the J gene TRBJ2-2; D perhaps matches TRBD1 (5 bases). With 4 bases removed from V and 6 bases from J, the gap between germline ends came to 20 bases. The CDR3 contains 17 residues. Germline V gene sequence: CDR1 KGHDR, CDR2 SFDVKD. This chain's CDR3 is CATSDPTRGDFSGELFF. The DNA of the CDR3 is TGTGCCACCAGTGACCCCACAAGGGGCGATTTCTCCGGGGAGCTGTTTTTT.

Many counts were recorded for this clonotype. This chain connects TRBV2 to TRBJ1-2; no reliable D call. V dropped 0 bases and J dropped 7 bases, with 6 bases sitting between them. Germline V gives CDR1 SNHLY, CDR2 FYNNEI. This CDR3 is 12 amino acids long. The CDR3: CASSEAVAGYTF. The CDR3 bases are TGTGCCAGCAGTGAAGCGGTAGCTGGCTACACCTTC.

At least ten counts were recorded for this clonotype. This rearrangement joins TRBV20-1 to TRBJ2-5; 7 bases are shared with TRBD2. The CDR3 loop spans 17 amino acids. Germline CDR1 is DFQATT and CDR2 is SNEGSKA (reference sequence). The trim removed 0 bases at V and 2 bases at J, leaving 12 bases unmatched. The CDR3 nucleotides are TGCAGTGCTAGAGATTATCTAGCGGTCGAGGGGCAAGAGACCCAGTACTTC. Amino acids: CSARDYLAVEGQETQYF.

This clonotype has more than one count but fewer than ten. V usage is TRBV13 and J usage is TRBJ2-7, with D possibly being TRBD1 or TRBD2 (5 bases each). V lost 5 bases, J lost 3 bases, and 11 bases lay in between. The CDR3 runs 13 residues. Looked up from germline, CDR1 is PRHDT and CDR2 is FYEKMQ (reference sequence). The CDR3 loop is CASSPVGRYEQYF. The CDR3 region has the DNA TGTGCCAGCAGCCCTGTGGGACGCTACGAGCAGTACTTC.

This clonotype appeared many times. The chain is built from TRBV7-3 and TRBJ2-1, with 7 bases aligning to TRBD1. The germline V gene encodes CDR1 SGHTA and CDR2 FQGTGA. This CDR3 is built from 14 residues. J gave up 2 bases and V 4 bases, and 2 bases lay outside the gene matches. The CDR3 spells CASSWDSTYNEQFF. Written as DNA, the CDR3 is TGTGCCAGCAGCTGGGACAGCACCTACAATGAGCAGTTCTTC. The whole variable domain, filled in from reference TRBV7-3 and TRBJ2-1, reads GAGVSQTPSNKVTEKGKYVELRCDPISGHTALYWYRQSLGQGPEFLIYFQGTGAADDSGLPNDRFFAVRPEGSVSTLKIQRTERGDSAVYLCASSWDSTYNEQFFGPGTRLTVL.

The CDR3 sequence: CASSLPPWDRGRKAGELFF. The CDR3 bases are TGCGCCAGCAGCTTGCCCCCCTGGGACAGGGGCCGGAAGGCCGGGGAGCTGTTTTTT. The chain couples TRBV5-1 to TRBJ2-2; the match to TRBD1 covers 10 bases. The CDR3 runs 19 residues. Germline V gene lookup returns CDR1 SGHRS and CDR2 YFSETQ. The J segment lost 6 bases and the V segment lost 1 base, leaving 15 bases of the junction unmatched. The whole variable domain, filled in from reference TRBV5-1 and TRBJ2-2, reads KAGVTQTPRYLIKTRGQQVTLSCSPISGHRSVSWYQQTPGQGLQFLFEYFSETQRNKGNFPGRFSGRQFSNSRSEMNVSTLELGDSALYLCASSLPPWDRGRKAGELFFGEGSRLTVL.

The chain uses TRBV7-2 and TRBJ2-7; 13 bases are a match to TRBD2. After removal of 5 bases from V and 0 bases from J, the junction contained 7 bases not matched to a gene. CDR3 size: 17 residues. Germline V gene lookup returns CDR1 SGHTA and CDR2 FQGNSA. CDR3: CASSLGLAGASSYEQYF. Written as DNA, the CDR3 is TGTGCCAGCAGCCTCGGACTAGCGGGGGCCTCCTCCTACGAGCAGTACTTC.

Regarding this clonotype: A much larger clone lies a single base off, so this may be a read error. The rearrangement joins TRBV3-1 to TRBJ1-1; TRBD1 agrees at 9 bases. CDR3 size: 16 residues. Germline CDR1 LGHDT, CDR2 YNNKEL (reference sequence). V lost 10 bases, J lost 0 bases, and 12 bases stayed unmatched. The CDR3 coding sequence is TGTGCCACCAGTCTTGGGACAGGGCCTGTGAACACTGAAGCTTTCTTT. This encodes CATSLGTGPVNTEAFF.

The table lists this clonotype with many counts. The chain couples TRBV6-5 to TRBJ2-3; D might be TRBD1 (5 bases). The CDR3 has 10 residues. Germline values: CDR1 MNHEY, CDR2 SVGAGI. V lost 9 bases and J 9 bases, leaving 10 bases between the germline ends. The CDR3 reads CASGWGTQYF. As DNA, the CDR3 is TGTGCCAGTGGGTGGGGCACGCAGTATTTT.

This chain joins TRBV11-1 and TRBJ2-5; D perhaps matches TRBD2 (6 bases). The CDR3 has 13 residues. V was trimmed by 4 bases and J by 4 bases, leaving 10 bases between them. The germline CDR1 and CDR2 sequences are SGHAT and FQDESV (reference sequence). CDR3 in amino acids: CASSSLASETQYF. In DNA form, the CDR3 reads TGTGCCAGCAGCTCACTAGCTTCAGAGACCCAGTACTTC.

This clonotype was seen only a few times. The V gene is TRBV7-2, the J gene TRBJ2-2, with 11 bases lining up with TRBD2. J gave up 5 bases and V 3 bases, and 5 bases lay outside the gene matches. The CDR3 spans 16 residues. Germline values: CDR1 SGHTA, CDR2 FQGNSA. The CDR3 nucleotides are TGTGCCAGCAGCTTTAGCGGGGGGGCCTTTACCGGGGAGCTGTTTTTT. This translates into CASSFSGGAFTGELFF.

V is TRBV5-1 and J is TRBJ2-5, with D unclear. This CDR3 comprises 17 residues. The V gene's germline CDR1 is SGHRS and CDR2 YFSETQ. Deletions cut 2 bases from V and 1 base from J, with 18 bases between. CDR3 sequence (DNA): TGCGCCAGCAGCTTAGGGTCTATAGCCTCTCTCCAAGAGACCCAGTACTTC. It yields the protein CASSLGSIASLQETQYF.

This clonotype was recorded at least ten times. The chain couples TRBV5-1 to TRBJ2-2; D remains unclear. V dropped 4 bases and J dropped 6 bases, with 10 bases sitting between them. The CDR3 has 13 residues. Germline V CDR1 and CDR2: SGHRS, YFSETQ. The chain's CDR3 is CASSATWPGELFF. CDR3 DNA: TGCGCCAGCAGCGCGACCTGGCCCGGGGAGCTGTTTTTT.

Many counts were recorded for this clonotype. The J gene is TRBJ1-1, the V gene TRBV11-1, with D perhaps TRBD1 (5 bases). The CDR3 spans 15 residues. Germline CDR1 reads SGHAT; CDR2 reads FQDESV (reference sequence). The V end was cut by 5 bases, the J end by 8 bases, with 21 bases between. The CDR3 sequence is CASSLFTGRKPEAFF. The DNA of the CDR3 is TGTGCCAGCAGCCTGTTCACAGGTCGCAAACCCGAAGCTTTCTTT.

The sample holds a few counts of this clonotype. The gene calls are TRBV7-2 and TRBJ1-1, with TRBD1 as a possible D gene (6 bases). Germline V gene data show CDR1 as SGHTA and CDR2 as FQGNSA. Trimming removed 1 base at V and 6 bases at J, with 9 bases between. The CDR3 has 13 amino acids. This CDR3 is CASSLDRVPEAFF. CDR3 in DNA: TGTGCCAGCAGCTTAGACAGGGTCCCTGAAGCTTTCTTT.

This clonotype occurred many times. This sequence joins TRBV29-1 and TRBJ2-3, with 10 bases aligning to TRBD2. The CDR3 consists of 18 residues. CDR1 and CDR2 from the germline V gene are SQVTM and ANQGSEA. V trimming: 5 bases; J trimming: 1 base; junction bases outside the gene matches: 15. The CDR3, as DNA: TGCAGCGTTATGAACAGGAGAGGGACTAGCGTACGCACAGATACGCAGTATTTT. It yields the protein CSVMNRRGTSVRTDTQYF.

This clonotype was counted ten times or more. The gene calls are TRBV29-1 and TRBJ2-2; 12 nucleotides agree with TRBD2. The germline CDR1 and CDR2 sequences are SQVTM and ANQGSEA. This CDR3 is 15 amino acids long. V was pared by 5 bases and J by 7 bases, with 8 bases of the junction left unmatched. The CDR3 nucleotides are TGCAGCGTTCCGCTAGCGGGAGGGCCGGTCGGGGAGCTGTTTTTT. Translating gives CSVPLAGGPVGELFF.

The chain uses TRBV7-9 and TRBJ2-4, with D perhaps TRBD1 (6 bases). V dropped 1 base and J dropped 7 bases, with 14 bases sitting between them. The germline V gene encodes CDR1 SEHNR and CDR2 FQNEAQ (reference sequence). The CDR3 extends over 15 amino acids. Written as DNA, the CDR3 is TGTGCCAGCAGCTTAGTGGACCTGCAGGGGAACATTCAGTACTTC. Its translation: CASSLVDLQGNIQYF.

A single count supports this clonotype. Given a much more abundant clone one base away, this may be a read error. The genes are TRBV7-2 and TRBJ2-1, with 7 bases fitting TRBD2. Germline V lookup: CDR1 SGHTA, CDR2 FQGNSA. This CDR3 contains 16 residues. CDR3 DNA sequence: TGTGCCAGCAGCTCCCCACCCGGGGGGTCATACAATGAGAAGTTCTTC. Translating it yields CASSSPPGGSYNEKFF.

This clonotype was recorded many times. V is TRBV28 and J is TRBJ1-1; D is undetermined. CDR1 is MDHEN, CDR2 SYDVKM, per germline. CDR3 length: 14 amino acids. V lost 4 bases and J lost 4, with 13 bases in between. This chain's CDR3 is CASSYMAGGTEAFF. CDR3 nucleotides: TGTGCCAGCAGTTACATGGCCGGCGGCACTGAAGCTTTCTTT.

This clonotype has more than one count but fewer than ten. The chain joins TRBV20-1 to TRBJ2-1; 7 bases are shared with TRBD2. There are 16 residues in the CDR3. The germline CDR1 and CDR2 sequences are DFQATT and SNEGSKA (reference sequence). Unmatched junction bases numbered 9, after V lost 0 bases and J lost 4 bases. The CDR3 DNA reads TGCAGTGCTAGAGATGAGACAGCGGGGTTATACAATGAGCAGTTCTTC. It specifies CSARDETAGLYNEQFF.

This clonotype was detected ten times or more. The genes are TRBV29-1 and TRBJ2-7, with D perhaps matching TRBD1 (5 bases). With 6 bases removed from V and 1 base from J, the gap between germline ends came to 13 bases. The CDR3 contains 13 residues. Germline values: CDR1 SQVTM, CDR2 ANQGSEA. The CDR3 sequence is CSVTMTASYEQYF. DNA for the CDR3: TGCAGCGTGACCATGACAGCTTCCTACGAGCAGTACTTC.

This clonotype was counted many times. The chain has TRBV12-3 or TRBV12-4 and TRBJ2-1; tentatively, D is TRBD1 (5 bases). Deletions cut 8 bases from V and 5 bases from J, with 19 bases between. The CDR3 sequence is 15 residues long. CDR3 loop: CASALGRAGNNEQFF. The CDR3 nucleotides read TGTGCCAGCGCCTTGGGAAGGGCAGGGAACAATGAGCAGTTCTTC.

This clonotype occurred many times. Mismatch with germline at one junction end may stem from a read error. The rearrangement uses TRBV12-3 or TRBV12-4 and TRBJ1-2; D is possibly TRBD1 (5 bases). The CDR3 loop spans 11 amino acids. The CDR3, as DNA: TGTGCCTGCAGGGAAAACTATGGCTACACCTTC. Protein sequence: CACRENYGYTF.

This clonotype has a count of ten or more. V gene TRBV29-1 combines with J gene TRBJ2-5; D remains unclear. Trimming took 6 bases from V and 2 from J, leaving 4 bases between them. The CDR3 covers 10 residues. Germline CDR1 and CDR2: SQVTM and ANQGSEA. The CDR3 nucleotides read TGCAGCGTGCGGCAAGAGACCCAGTACTTC. Residues: CSVRQETQYF. The entire variable domain, with the rest obtained from reference TRBV29-1 and TRBJ2-5, is as follows: SAVISQKPSRDICQRGTSLTIQCQVDSQVTMMFWYRQQPGQSLTLIATANQGSEATYESGFVIDKFPISRPNLTFSTLTVSNMSPEDSSIYLCSVRQETQYFGPGTRLLVL.

This chain uses TRBV6-4 with TRBJ2-1; 10 nucleotides line up with TRBD2. Trimming cost V 3 bases and J 2 bases; bases outside gene matches: 1. CDR1 is MRHNA, CDR2 SNTAGT, per germline. CDR3 size: 15 residues. This CDR3 is CASSETSGPYNEQFF. The CDR3 DNA sequence: TGTGCCAGCAGTGAGACTAGCGGGCCCTACAATGAGCAGTTCTTC.